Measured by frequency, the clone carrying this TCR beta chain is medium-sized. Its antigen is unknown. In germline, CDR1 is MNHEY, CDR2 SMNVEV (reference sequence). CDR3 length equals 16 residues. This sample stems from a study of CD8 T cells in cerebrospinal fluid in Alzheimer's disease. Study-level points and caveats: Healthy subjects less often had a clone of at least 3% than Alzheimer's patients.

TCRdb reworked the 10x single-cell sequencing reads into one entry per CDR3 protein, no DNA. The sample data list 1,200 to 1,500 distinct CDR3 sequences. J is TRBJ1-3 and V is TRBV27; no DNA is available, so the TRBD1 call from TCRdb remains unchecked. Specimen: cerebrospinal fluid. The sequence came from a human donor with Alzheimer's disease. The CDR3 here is CASRPNAVGGSNTIYF.